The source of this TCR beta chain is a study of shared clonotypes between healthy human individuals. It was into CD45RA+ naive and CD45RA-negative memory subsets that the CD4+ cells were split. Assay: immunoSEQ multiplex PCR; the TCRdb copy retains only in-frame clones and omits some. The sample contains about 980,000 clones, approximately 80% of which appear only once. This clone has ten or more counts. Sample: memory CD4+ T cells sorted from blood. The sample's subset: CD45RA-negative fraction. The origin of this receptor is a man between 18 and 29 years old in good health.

CDR3 amino acids: CASSREAGLTEAFF. In DNA, the CDR3 is TGTGCCAGCAGCCGCGAGGCAGGGCTCACTGAAGCTTTCTTT. The chain links TRBV5-4 to TRBJ1-1, with D possibly being TRBD1 (5 bases). The CDR3 loop spans 14 amino acids. Per the germline V gene, CDR1 is SGHNT and CDR2 is YYREEE (reference sequence). The V and J ends lost 4 bases and 4 bases respectively, with 14 bases between them.